The sequence of this T cell receptor (beta chain) was determined in a study of shared clonotypes between healthy human individuals. Genomic DNA of every subset was divided equally among multiple immunoSEQ plates. Produced via immunoSEQ multiplex PCR; TCRdb's table is partial and in-frame only. The table lists 450,000 to 600,000 clones, roughly 78% of them singletons. The clonotype was recovered from a woman between 40 and 50 years old in good health. Some clones in this sample may be carry-over from other donors' samples. Sequenced: PBMCs.

The CDR3 reads CASSLGGQGTDTQYF. In DNA, the CDR3 is TGTGCCAGCAGCTTAGGGGGACAGGGGACAGATACGCAGTATTTT. The chain uses TRBV7-2 and TRBJ2-3; 10 positions match TRBD1. There are 15 residues in the CDR3. The V segment lost 1 base and the J segment 3 bases; nucleotides outside the gene matches: 1. Germline CDR1 is SGHTA and CDR2 is FQGNSA.